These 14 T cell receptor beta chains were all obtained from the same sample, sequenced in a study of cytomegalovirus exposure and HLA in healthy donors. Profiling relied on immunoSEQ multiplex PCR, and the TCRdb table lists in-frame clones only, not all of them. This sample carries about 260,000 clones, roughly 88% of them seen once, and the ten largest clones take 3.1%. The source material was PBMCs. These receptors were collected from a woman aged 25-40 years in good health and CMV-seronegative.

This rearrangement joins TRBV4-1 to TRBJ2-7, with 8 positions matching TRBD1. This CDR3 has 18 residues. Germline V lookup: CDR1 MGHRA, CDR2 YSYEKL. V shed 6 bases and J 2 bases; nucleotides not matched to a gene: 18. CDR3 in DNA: TGCGCCAGCAGTCGTCGGGGGACAGGCGATTTTTGGGCCTACGAGCAGTACTTC. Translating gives CASSRRGTGDFWAYEQYF.

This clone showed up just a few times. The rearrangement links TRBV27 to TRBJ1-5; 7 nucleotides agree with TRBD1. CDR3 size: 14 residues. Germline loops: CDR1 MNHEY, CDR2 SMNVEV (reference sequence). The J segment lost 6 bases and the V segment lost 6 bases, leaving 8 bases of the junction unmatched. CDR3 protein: CASSLQGSSQPQHF. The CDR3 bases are TGTGCCAGCAGCCTACAGGGGTCTAGTCAGCCCCAGCATTTT.

The chain's CDR3 is CASSQEGQPQPGKLFF. CDR3 bases: TGTGCCAGCAGCCAAGAGGGACAGCCTCAGCCGGGAAAACTGTTTTTT. This chain connects TRBV4-2 to TRBJ1-4, with TRBD1 identical over 7 bases. This CDR3 is built from 16 residues. Germline loops: CDR1 LGHNA, CDR2 YNFKEQ. V dropped 0 bases and J dropped 10; count of bases not matched to a gene: 11.

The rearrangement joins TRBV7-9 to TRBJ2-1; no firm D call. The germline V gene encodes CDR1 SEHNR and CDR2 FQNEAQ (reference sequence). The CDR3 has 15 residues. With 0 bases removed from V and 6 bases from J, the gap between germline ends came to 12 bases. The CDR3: CASSLAIAALNEQFF. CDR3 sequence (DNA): TGTGCCAGCAGCTTAGCGATAGCAGCTCTCAATGAGCAGTTCTTC.

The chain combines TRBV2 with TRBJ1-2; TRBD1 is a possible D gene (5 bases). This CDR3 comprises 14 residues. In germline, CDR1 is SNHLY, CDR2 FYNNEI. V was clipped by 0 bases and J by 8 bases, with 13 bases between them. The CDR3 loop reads CASSEALGVGGYTF. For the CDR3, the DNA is TGTGCCAGCAGTGAAGCGCTAGGGGTGGGAGGCTACACCTTC.

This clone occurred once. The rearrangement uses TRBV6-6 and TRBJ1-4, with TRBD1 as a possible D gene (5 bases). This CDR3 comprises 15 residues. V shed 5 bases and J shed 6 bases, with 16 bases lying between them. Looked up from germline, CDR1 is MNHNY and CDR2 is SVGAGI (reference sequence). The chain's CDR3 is CASSDSRGPYEKLFF. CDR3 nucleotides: TGTGCCAGCAGTGATTCTCGGGGACCTTATGAAAAACTGTTTTTT.

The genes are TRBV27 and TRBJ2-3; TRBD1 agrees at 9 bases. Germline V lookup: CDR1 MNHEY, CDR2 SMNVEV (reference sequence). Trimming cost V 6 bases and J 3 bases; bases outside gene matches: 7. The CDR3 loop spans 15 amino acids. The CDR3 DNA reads TGTGCCAGCAGCTCCGGACAGGGGTGGACAGATACGCAGTATTTT. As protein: CASSSGQGWTDTQYF.

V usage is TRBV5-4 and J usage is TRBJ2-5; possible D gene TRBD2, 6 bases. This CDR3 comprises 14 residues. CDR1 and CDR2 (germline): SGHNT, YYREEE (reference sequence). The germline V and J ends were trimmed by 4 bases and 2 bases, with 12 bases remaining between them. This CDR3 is CASSGRGIQETQYF. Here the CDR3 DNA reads TGTGCCAGCAGCGGCCGGGGGATTCAAGAGACCCAGTACTTC.

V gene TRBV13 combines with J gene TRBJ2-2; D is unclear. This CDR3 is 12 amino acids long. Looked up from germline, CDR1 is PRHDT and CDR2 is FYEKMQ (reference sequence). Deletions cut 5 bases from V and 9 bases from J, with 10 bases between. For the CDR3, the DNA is TGTGCCAGCAGCCAAATTTTCCGGGAGCTGTTTTTT. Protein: CASSQIFRELFF.

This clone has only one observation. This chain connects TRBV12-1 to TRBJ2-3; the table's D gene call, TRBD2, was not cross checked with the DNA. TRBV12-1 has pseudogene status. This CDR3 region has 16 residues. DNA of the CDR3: TGTGCCAGCAGTTTTTTCTCTGCCGGGGGCACAGATACGCAGTATTTT. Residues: CASSFFSAGGTDTQYF.

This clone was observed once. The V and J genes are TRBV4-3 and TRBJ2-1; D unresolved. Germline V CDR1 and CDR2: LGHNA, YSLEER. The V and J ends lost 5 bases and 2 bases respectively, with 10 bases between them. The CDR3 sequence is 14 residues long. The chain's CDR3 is CASSSGSTYNEQFF. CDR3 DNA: TGCGCCAGCAGCTCGGGTTCAACCTACAATGAGCAGTTCTTC.

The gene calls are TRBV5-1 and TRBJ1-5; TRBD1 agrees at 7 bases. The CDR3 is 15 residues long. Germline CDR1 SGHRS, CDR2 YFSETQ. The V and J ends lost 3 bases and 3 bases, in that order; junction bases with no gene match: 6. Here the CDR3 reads CASSSDGQDNQPQHF. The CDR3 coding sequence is TGCGCCAGCAGCTCGGACGGACAGGACAATCAGCCCCAGCATTTT.

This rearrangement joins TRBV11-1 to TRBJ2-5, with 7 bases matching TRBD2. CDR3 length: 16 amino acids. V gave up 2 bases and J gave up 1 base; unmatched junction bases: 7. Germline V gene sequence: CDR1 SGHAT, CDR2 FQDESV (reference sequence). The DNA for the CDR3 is TGTGCCAGCAGCTTATCCCAGGGCGGGGGCCAAGAGACCCAGTACTTC. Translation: CASSLSQGGGQETQYF. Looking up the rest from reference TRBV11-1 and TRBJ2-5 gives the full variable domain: EAEVAQSPRYKITEKSQAVAFWCDPISGHATLYWYRQILGQGPELLVQFQDESVVDDSQLPKDRFSAERLKGVDSTLKIQPAELGDSAMYLCASSLSQGGGQETQYFGPGTRLLVL.

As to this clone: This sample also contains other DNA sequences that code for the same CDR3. As DNA, the CDR3 is TGTGCCAGCAGTCTAGCGGGAGGGCCGACAGATACGCAGTATTTT. It encodes CASSLAGGPTDTQYF. The chain uses TRBV28 and TRBJ2-3, with 12 positions matching TRBD2. Germline loops: CDR1 MDHEN, CDR2 SYDVKM. The trim removed 5 bases at V and 3 bases at J, leaving 3 bases unmatched. The CDR3 totals 15 residues.